This TCR beta chain is drawn from a study of blood T cell repertoires in COVID-19. About the study: From the United States, Italy and Spain came samples of acute and convalescent COVID-19. T cells, B-cell-depleted T cells, or PBMCs supplied cDNA or gDNA.

In the source study's methods: Reference gene primer amplification yielded estimated nucleated cell counts. Sequencing was performed with immunoSEQ multiplex PCR; in TCRdb, only in-frame clones are kept and a portion is missing. For V, J and clone size, that table is used; D and trimming come from the DNA. Here the sample spans some 110,000 clones, approximately 84% being singletons. The V gene's germline CDR1 is SGHDT and CDR2 YYEEEE. V was shortened by 0 bases and J by 2 bases, with 16 bases between the two germline ends. The CDR3 covers 17 residues. This rearrangement joins TRBV5-6 to TRBJ2-3; D unclear. This TCR came from a woman aged 55-75 years with acute or convalescent COVID-19. Specimen: peripheral blood. This CDR3 is CASSLAPTVALTDTQYF. As DNA, the CDR3 is TGTGCCAGCAGCTTGGCGCCAACGGTCGCCCTCACAGATACGCAGTATTTT.